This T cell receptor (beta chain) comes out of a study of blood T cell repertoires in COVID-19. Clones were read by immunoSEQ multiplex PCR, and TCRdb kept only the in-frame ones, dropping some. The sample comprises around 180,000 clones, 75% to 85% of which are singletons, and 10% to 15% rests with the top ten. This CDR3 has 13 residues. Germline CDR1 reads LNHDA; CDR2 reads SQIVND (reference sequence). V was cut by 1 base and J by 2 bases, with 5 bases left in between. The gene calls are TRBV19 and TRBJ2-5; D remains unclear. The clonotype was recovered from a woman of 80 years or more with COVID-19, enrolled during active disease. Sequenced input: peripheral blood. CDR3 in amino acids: CASSIVPQETQYF. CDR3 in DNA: TGTGCCAGTAGTATAGTCCCGCAAGAGACCCAGTACTTC.